This T cell receptor (beta chain) was captured by sequencing in a study of shared clonotypes between healthy human individuals. Study-wide points: Clonotype sharing among donors likely depends on sequencing depth.

Evenly divided among several immunoSEQ plates was the genomic DNA of each subset. Assay: immunoSEQ multiplex PCR; the TCRdb copy retains only in-frame clones and omits some. The sample contains more than 400,000 clones, 81% of which appear only once. Points on this clone: Its antigen is not known. It differs at one base from a far larger clone, so likely a read error.

The CDR3 is 15 amino acids. Per germline, CDR1 SNHLY and CDR2 FYNNEI. The specimen sequenced was PBMCs. V is TRBV2 and J is TRBJ2-2; D may match TRBD1 or TRBD2 (5 bases each). This TCR derives from a woman between 35 and 50 years old in good health. Some clones in this sample may be carry-over from other donors' samples. As DNA, the CDR3 is TGTGCCAGCAGTCCACCAGCAGCCGGGGCCGGGGAGCTGCTTTTT. Translated: CASSPPAAGAGELLF.